This record covers a single T cell receptor beta chain. Clones were read by immunoSEQ multiplex PCR, and TCRdb kept only the in-frame ones, dropping some. The data contain some 1.1 million clones, 77% of them singletons. This entry belongs to a study of shared clonotypes between healthy human individuals. The junction had 10 bases not matched to a gene; V was cut back by 3 bases and J by 7 bases. CDR1 KGHSH and CDR2 LQKENI come from the germline V gene. This CDR3 has 15 amino acids. Sequenced material: memory CD4+ T cells from PBMCs. As for subset: CD45RA-negative fraction. The receptor comes from a man between 18 and 29 years old in good health. Some clones in this sample may be carry-over from other donors' samples. This chain connects TRBV18 to TRBJ2-7; 9 bases map to TRBD1. CDR3 sequence: CASSPQDRGLKEQYF. CDR3 DNA: TGTGCCAGCTCACCTCAGGACAGGGGCCTAAAAGAGCAGTACTTC.